This T cell receptor beta chain was captured in a study (dated by TCRdb to between 2015 and 2016). Turning to the overall study: The study examined whether tumor-infiltrating Tregs in breast cancer are drawn from blood Tregs or arise in situ by conversion from other CD4+ T cell subsets. Overall study results and their limits: The validation in the larger cohort was limited to a single TCR beta V-J rearrangement instead of whole repertoires. Tumor-infiltrating Treg TCR alpha and beta sequences overlapped most with tumor naive CD4+ T cells, then with blood naive CD4+ T cells. Tumor memory CD4+ T cell TCR gene usage was found to cluster with blood and lymph node memory CD4+ cells and with lymph node naive CD4+ cells.

Full-length TCR variable regions were amplified by 5' RACE PCR using constant-region reverse primers, and then by semi-nested PCR using Nested Universal Primer A. Using the ReliaPrep RNA Cell Miniprep System, total RNA was extracted, and the SMARTer RACE 5'/3' Kit was then used to reverse transcribe the RNA into 5'RACE-ready cDNA. Full-length TCR alpha and beta libraries were barcoded with multiplex adaptors and sequenced on an Illumina MiSeq. Per the authors' processing: Sequencing data were pooled across the five patients for each of nine subset-tissue groups and compared by unsupervised clustering of TCR gene usage. The Morisita-Horn index was used to calculate repertoire similarity, with shared sequences weighted according to their contribution to each repertoire. Using fastp trimming at Q25 and MiXCR clonotype assembly, TCRdb reanalyzed the public sequencing data and kept in-frame beta chains. Here each entry gathers all rows of one CDR3 protein and keeps the most common genes and DNA. The V and J calls follow TCRdb's processing rather than the paper's. This sample gives about 8,300 distinct CDR3 sequences in total; around 53% of them show up just once. Approximately 5% of the sample is taken by the ten largest.

A few counts support this clonotype. Its antigen is currently not known. The sample holds no much larger clone one base away, and base qualities are not on file. The germline V gene provides CDR1 SGHRS and CDR2 YFSETQ. V loses 4 bases at its end and J loses 7 bases; junction bases beyond the gene matches: 20. The CDR3 contains 18 residues, cysteine and phenylalanine counted. The retained sequence is limited to the CDR3, 54 bases, with the frame set at the first base. CD4+CD45RO+CD25- cells were isolated as memory CD4+ T cells. Tregs, naive and memory CD4+ T cells from tumor, blood and ipsilateral draining lymph nodes of five breast cancer patients underwent full-length TCR alpha and beta sequencing. Tumor tissue and lymph nodes obtained from ipsilateral axillary dissection were perfused with PBS, minced and then digested with collagenase I and hyaluronidase. Ficoll density gradient centrifugation was used to isolate mononuclear cells from either lymph nodes or 45 to 50 ml of peripheral blood. A purity exceeding 90% was confirmed by FACS for the sorted cell populations.

Sequenced input: memory CD4+ T cells sorted from a lymph node. Reading the label with the study, this specimen's cell subset or site is: memory CD4+ T cells, CD4+CD45RO+CD25-. The sequence was obtained from a female donor with breast cancer. The chain employs TRBV5-1 and TRBJ1-5; TRBD1 aligns with 7 central bases. The CDR3 protein is CASSVRMRLGTERQPQHF. In nucleotide form, the sequence is TGCGCCAGCAGCGTACGAATGCGCCTCGGGACAGAGAGACAGCCCCAGCATTTT.